This record covers a single T cell receptor beta chain. The CDR3 is made up of 14 amino acids. Germline CDR1 SNHLY, CDR2 FYNNEI. The J segment lost 2 bases and the V segment lost 5 bases, leaving 5 bases of the junction unmatched. This entry belongs to a study of T cell changes during pregnancy in multiple sclerosis. The method was immunoSEQ multiplex PCR; TCRdb's version includes in-frame clones alone and lacks a portion of them. The sample yields 32,000 or so clones, 75% to 90% seen once. The chain combines TRBV2 with TRBJ1-2, with TRBD1 matching over 7 bases. The receptor was isolated from a female donor with multiple sclerosis, enrolled in a pregnancy study. The sample here was CD8+ T cells from peripheral blood mononuclear cells, taken in the second trimester of pregnancy. CDR3 DNA sequence: TGTGCCAGCAGTTCCGGGACAGAAAACTATGGCTACACCTTC. This translates into CASSSGTENYGYTF.